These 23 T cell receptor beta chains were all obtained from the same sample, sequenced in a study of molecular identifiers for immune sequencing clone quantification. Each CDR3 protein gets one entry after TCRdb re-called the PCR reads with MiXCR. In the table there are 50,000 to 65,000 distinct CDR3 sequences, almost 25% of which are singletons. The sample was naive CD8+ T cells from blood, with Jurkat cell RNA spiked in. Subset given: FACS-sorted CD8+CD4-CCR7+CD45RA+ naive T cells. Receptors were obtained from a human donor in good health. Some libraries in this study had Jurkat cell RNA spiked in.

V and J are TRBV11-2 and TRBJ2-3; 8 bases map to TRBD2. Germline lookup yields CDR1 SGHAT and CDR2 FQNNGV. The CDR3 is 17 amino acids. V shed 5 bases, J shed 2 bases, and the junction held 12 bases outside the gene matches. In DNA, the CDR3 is TGTGCCAGCAGCCCCAGGGGCGGGGGGCTTGACACAGATACGCAGTATTTT. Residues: CASSPRGGGLDTDTQYF.

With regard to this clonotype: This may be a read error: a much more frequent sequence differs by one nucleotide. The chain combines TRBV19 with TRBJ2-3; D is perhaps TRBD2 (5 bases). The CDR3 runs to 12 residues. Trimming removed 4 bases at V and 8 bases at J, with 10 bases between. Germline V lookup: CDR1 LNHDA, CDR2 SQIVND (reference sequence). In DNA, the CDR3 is TGTGCCAGTAGTAGACCCGGGGTTACGCAGTATTTT. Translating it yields CASSRPGVTQYF.

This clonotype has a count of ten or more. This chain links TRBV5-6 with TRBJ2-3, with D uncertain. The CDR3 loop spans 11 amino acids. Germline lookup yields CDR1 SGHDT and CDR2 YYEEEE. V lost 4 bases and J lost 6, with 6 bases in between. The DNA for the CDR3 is TGTGCCAGCAGCCGCCTGGATACGCAGTATTTT. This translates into CASSRLDTQYF.

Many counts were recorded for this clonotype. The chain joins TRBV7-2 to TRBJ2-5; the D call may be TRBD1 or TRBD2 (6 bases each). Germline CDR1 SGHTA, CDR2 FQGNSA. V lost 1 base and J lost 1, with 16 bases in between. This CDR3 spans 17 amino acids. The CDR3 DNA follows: TGTGCCAGCAGCTTAGGGACCTTGAGGGGGGCCCAAGAGACCCAGTACTTC. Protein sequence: CASSLGTLRGAQETQYF.

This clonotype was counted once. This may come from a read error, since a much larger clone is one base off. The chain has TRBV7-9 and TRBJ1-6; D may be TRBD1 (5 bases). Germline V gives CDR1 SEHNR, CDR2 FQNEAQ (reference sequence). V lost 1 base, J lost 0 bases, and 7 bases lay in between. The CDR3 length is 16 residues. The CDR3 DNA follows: TGTGCCAGCAGCTTAGGAGGGACCTCCTATAATTCACCCCTCCACTTT. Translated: CASSLGGTSYNSPLHF.

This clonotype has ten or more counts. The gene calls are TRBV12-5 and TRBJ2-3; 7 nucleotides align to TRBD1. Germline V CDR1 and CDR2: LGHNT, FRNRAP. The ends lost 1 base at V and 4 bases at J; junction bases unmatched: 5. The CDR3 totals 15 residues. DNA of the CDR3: TGTGCTAGTGGTTTGGCGACAGGGTTTCCAGATACGCAGTATTTT. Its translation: CASGLATGFPDTQYF.

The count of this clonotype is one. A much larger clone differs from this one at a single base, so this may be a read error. CDR3 sequence reads: CASSLAGGINEQYF. DNA for the CDR3: TGTGCCAGCAGCTTAGCGGGAGGGATCAACGAGCAGTACTTC. The chain carries TRBV7-9 and TRBJ2-7, with 7 bases matching TRBD2. The ends lost 0 bases at V and 5 bases at J; junction bases unmatched: 4. The CDR3 extends over 14 amino acids. Germline V gives CDR1 SEHNR, CDR2 FQNEAQ (reference sequence).

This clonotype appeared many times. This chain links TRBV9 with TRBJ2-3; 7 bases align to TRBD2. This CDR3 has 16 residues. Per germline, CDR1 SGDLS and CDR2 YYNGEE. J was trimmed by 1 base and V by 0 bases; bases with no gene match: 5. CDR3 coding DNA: TGTGCCAGCAGCGTAGGGACGGGAGGAGGCACAGATACGCAGTATTTT. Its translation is CASSVGTGGGTDTQYF.

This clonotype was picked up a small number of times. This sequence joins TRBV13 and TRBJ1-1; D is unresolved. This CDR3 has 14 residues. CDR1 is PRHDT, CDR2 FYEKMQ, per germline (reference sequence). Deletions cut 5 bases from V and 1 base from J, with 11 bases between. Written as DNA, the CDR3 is TGTGCCAGCAGCCTAGACCCTACGAACACTGAAGCTTTCTTT. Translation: CASSLDPTNTEAFF.

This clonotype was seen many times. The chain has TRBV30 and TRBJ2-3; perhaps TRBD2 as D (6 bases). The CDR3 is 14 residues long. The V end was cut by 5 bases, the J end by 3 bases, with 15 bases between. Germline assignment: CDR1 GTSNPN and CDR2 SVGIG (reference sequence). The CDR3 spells CAWGPGLGTDTQYF. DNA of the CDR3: TGTGCCTGGGGTCCGGGACTGGGGACAGATACGCAGTATTTT. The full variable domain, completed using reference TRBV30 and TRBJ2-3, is SQTIHQWPATLVQPVGSPLSLECTVEGTSNPNLYWYRQAAGRGLQLLFYSVGIGQISSEVPQNLSASRPQDRQFILSSKKLLLSDSGFYLCAWGPGLGTDTQYFGPGTRLTVL.

CDR3 sequence reads: CASSPPPRGRVGETQYF. DNA for the CDR3: TGTGCCAGCAGCCCACCTCCGCGCGGGAGGGTAGGCGAGACCCAGTACTTC. The chain is built from TRBV7-9 and TRBJ2-5, with TRBD2 matching 9 bases. Looked up from germline, CDR1 is SEHNR and CDR2 is FQNEAQ (reference sequence). V was clipped by 5 bases and J by 5 bases; unmatched bases: 15. The length of the CDR3 is 17 residues.

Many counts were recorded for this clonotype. CDR3 nucleotides: TGTGCCAGCAGTTCCACGGACGGGTACGAGCAGTACTTC. Residues: CASSSTDGYEQYF. The chain couples TRBV12-3 or TRBV12-4 to TRBJ2-7; D not certain. The CDR3 runs to 13 residues. V dropped 4 bases and J dropped 4 bases, with 11 bases sitting between them.

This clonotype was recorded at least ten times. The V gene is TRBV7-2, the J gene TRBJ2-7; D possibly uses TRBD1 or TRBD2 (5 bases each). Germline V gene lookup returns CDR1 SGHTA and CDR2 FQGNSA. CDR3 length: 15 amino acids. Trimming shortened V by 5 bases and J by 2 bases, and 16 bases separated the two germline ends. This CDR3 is CASSPRRDGAYEQYF. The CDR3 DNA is TGTGCCAGCAGCCCCCGCCGGGACGGAGCCTACGAGCAGTACTTC.

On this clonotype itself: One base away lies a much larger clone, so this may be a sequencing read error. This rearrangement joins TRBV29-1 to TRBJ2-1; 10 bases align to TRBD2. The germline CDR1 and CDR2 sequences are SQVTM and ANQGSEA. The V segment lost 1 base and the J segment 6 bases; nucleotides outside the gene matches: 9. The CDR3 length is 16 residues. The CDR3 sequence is CSVEAWLAGVINEQFF. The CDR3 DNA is TGCAGCGTTGAAGCGTGGCTAGCGGGAGTAATCAATGAGCAGTTCTTC.

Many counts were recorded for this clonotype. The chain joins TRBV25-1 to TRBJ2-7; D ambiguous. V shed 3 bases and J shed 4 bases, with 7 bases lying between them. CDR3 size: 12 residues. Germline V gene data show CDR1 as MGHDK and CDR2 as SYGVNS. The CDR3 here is CASSEREYEQYF. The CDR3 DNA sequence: TGTGCCAGCAGTGAGCGCGAGTACGAGCAGTACTTC.

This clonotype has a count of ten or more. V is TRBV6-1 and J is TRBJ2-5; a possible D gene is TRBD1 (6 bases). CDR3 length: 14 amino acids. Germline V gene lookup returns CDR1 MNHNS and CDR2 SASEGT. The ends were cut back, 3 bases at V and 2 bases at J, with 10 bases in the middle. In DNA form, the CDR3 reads TGTGCCAGCAGTGATTGGCAGGGGCAAGAGACCCAGTACTTC. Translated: CASSDWQGQETQYF.

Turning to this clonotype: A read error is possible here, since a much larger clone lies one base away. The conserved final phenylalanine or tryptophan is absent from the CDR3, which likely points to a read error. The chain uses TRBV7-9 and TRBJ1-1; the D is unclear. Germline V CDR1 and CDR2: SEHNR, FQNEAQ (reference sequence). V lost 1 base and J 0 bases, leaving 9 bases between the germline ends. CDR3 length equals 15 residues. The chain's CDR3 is CASSLDEVMNTEAFL. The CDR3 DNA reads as TGTGCCAGCAGCTTAGATGAAGTAATGAACACTGAAGCTTTCCTT.

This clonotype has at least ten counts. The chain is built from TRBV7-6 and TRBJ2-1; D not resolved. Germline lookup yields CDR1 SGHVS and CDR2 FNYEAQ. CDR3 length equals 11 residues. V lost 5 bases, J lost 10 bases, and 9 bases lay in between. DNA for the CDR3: TGTGCCAGCAGCCATGGTCGAGAGCAGTTCTTC. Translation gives CASSHGREQFF.

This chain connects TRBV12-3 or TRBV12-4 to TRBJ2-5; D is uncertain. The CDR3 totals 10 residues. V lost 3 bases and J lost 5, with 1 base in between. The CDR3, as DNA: TGTGCCAGCAGTTTGGAGACCCAGTACTTC. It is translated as CASSLETQYF.

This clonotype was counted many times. In DNA, the CDR3 is TGTGCCAGCAACTGGGGGGGGGAGACCCAGTACTTC. Amino acid sequence: CASNWGGETQYF. The chain has TRBV6-2 or TRBV6-3 and TRBJ2-5; 7 positions match TRBD2. The CDR3 sequence is 12 residues long. The V gene's germline CDR1 is MNHEY and CDR2 SVGEGT. V shed 7 bases, J shed 5 bases, and the junction held 4 bases outside the gene matches.

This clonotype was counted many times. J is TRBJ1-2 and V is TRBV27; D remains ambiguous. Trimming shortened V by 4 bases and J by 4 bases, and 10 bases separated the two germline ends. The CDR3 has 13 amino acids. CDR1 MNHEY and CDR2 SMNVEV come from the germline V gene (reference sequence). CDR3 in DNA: TGTGCCAGCAGTTACGCGTGGGGCTATGGCTACACCTTC. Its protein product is CASSYAWGYGYTF.

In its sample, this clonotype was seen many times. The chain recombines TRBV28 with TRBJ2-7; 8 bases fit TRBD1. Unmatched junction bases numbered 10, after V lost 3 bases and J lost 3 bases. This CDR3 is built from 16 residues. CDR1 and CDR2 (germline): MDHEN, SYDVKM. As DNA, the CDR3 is TGTGCCAGCAGTTTCCTCGGACAGGGCTTGGTCTACGAGCAGTACTTC. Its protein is CASSFLGQGLVYEQYF.

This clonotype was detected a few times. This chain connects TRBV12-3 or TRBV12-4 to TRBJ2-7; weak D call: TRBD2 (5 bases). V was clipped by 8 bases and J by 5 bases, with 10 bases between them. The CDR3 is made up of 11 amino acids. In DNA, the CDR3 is TGTGCCAGCCAAGGAGGCAACGAGCAGTACTTC. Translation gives CASQGGNEQYF.